This T cell receptor (beta chain) was recovered during a study of blood T cell repertoires in COVID-19 (TCRdb year 2020). In the study overall: Samples covering the acute and convalescent phases of COVID-19 were provided by collaborators in the United States, Italy and Spain. The material from the prospective study consisted of cDNA or gDNA derived from T cells, B-cell-depleted T cells, or PBMCs. Deeply sampled blood TCRbeta repertoires from subjects exposed to, actively infected with, or recovered from COVID-19 were included in the dataset. The repertoires were released in a freely available public database meant as a resource for research on the immune response to SARS-CoV-2. The samples were drawn from two sources: the first 160 participants of the ongoing ImmuneRACE study, and 950 to 1,500 subjects contributed by 6 global collaborators. Nearly every sample came with metadata listing a de-identified subject ID, COVID-19 status, age in years and sex. Where available, HLA class I and class II types were taken from metadata supplied by the sample provider and were not determined by assay-based typing. The study at large found these results: The amount of clinical and demographic metadata varied by source and participant and was provided uncurated.

Whole blood was collected in K2EDTA tubes by collaborating institutions according to the institutions' own protocols. For TCRbeta analysis, collaborators shipped samples as frozen whole blood, isolated PBMCs, or DNA extracted from either of those sample types. Its CDR3 holds 16 amino acids, cysteine through phenylalanine. The CDR3 DNA has 48 bases and is translated from base 1. The germline ends are 18 bases apart after V is trimmed by 3 bases and J by 5 bases. The germline V gene yields KGHDR for CDR1 and SFDVKD for CDR2. TCRbeta CDR3 regions were amplified from genomic DNA by means of the immunoSEQ Assay, a bias-controlled multiplex PCR. Per the original workflow: The number of nucleated cells in each sample was estimated by amplification of reference gene primers within the assay. Sequence reads were collapsed and filtered to measure the absolute abundance of every unique TCRbeta CDR3 rearrangement. For each sample, productive Simpson clonality was calculated as the square root of Simpson's diversity index over productive rearrangements. This is the immuneACCESS table as TCRdb keeps it, with only in-frame sequences that have V and J called. A part of the clones is gone; compared with another copy, unresolved V genes explain less than half, and the rest is unexplained. V, J and clone size reflect that table, while D and trimming were determined from the DNA. For this sample there are under 250,000 clones; less than 85% appear just once. Of the sample, about 3.6% falls within the top ten clones.

About this clone itself: There is no known antigen for this receptor. One base away there is no much larger clone; base qualities are not given.

The sample was peripheral blood. In this chain, TRBV24-1 is recombined with TRBJ2-5, with TRBD2 as a weak D call on 7 bases. The sequence was collected from a woman aged 80 or over with acute or convalescent COVID-19. The CDR3 here reads CATSDPSRGASETQYF. The DNA reads TGTGCCACCAGTGATCCCTCCCGGGGGGCTTCGGAGACCCAGTACTTC.